These 22 T cell receptor beta chains came from one sample sequenced in a study of T cell responses to AZD1222 COVID-19 vaccine. The method was immunoSEQ multiplex PCR; TCRdb's version includes in-frame clones alone and lacks a portion of them. The sample records 200,000 or so clones, around 94% being singletons. This specimen was peripheral blood, taken on day 0 of AZD1222 vaccination. The origin of the receptors is an adult in good health.

The J gene is TRBJ2-5, the V gene TRBV27; D might be TRBD1 or TRBD2, each matching 5 bases. The V end was cut by 2 bases, the J end by 5 bases, with 15 bases between. This CDR3 is 15 amino acids long. Germline CDR1 reads MNHEY; CDR2 reads SMNVEV (reference sequence). In nucleotides, the CDR3 is TGTGCCAGCAGTTTAACCGACTATCCAGGGGAGACCCAGTACTTC. It yields the protein CASSLTDYPGETQYF.

The V and J genes are TRBV18 and TRBJ1-3, with D unresolved. CDR1 KGHSH and CDR2 LQKENI come from the germline V gene. This CDR3 comprises 15 residues. The V and J ends lost 0 bases and 2 bases respectively, with 8 bases between them. In nucleotides, the CDR3 is TGTGCCAGCTCACCACCGAGGCAGCCTGGAAACACCATATATTTT. Amino acids: CASSPPRQPGNTIYF.

The V and J genes are TRBV3-1 (or the pseudogene TRBV3-2) and TRBJ1-5; D is ambiguous. The CDR3 covers 14 residues. Germline CDR1 reads LGHDT; CDR2 reads YNNKEL (reference sequence). V was trimmed by 1 base and J by 4 bases, leaving 8 bases between them. DNA of the CDR3: TGTGCCAGCAGCCAAGGGCAGATAAATCAGCCCCAGCATTTT. Translating it yields CASSQGQINQPQHF.

The V and J genes are TRBV3-1 (or the pseudogene TRBV3-2) and TRBJ1-6, with D hard to call. The CDR3 contains 15 residues. V was pared by 0 bases and J by 6 bases, with 9 bases between. CDR1 is LGHDT and CDR2 is YNNKEL in the germline V gene (reference sequence). The CDR3 coding sequence is TGTGCCAGCAGCCAAGAGGGCGGTCGTAATTCACCCCTCCACTTT. Its protein is CASSQEGGRNSPLHF.

CDR3 loop: CASSNGRDRGLSAEAFF. The CDR3 coding sequence is TGTGCCAGTAGTAATGGCCGGGACAGGGGTTTGTCCGCTGAAGCTTTCTTT. The chain recombines TRBV19 with TRBJ1-1, with 10 nucleotides matching TRBD1. This CDR3 contains 17 residues. Germline lookup yields CDR1 LNHDA and CDR2 SQIVND (reference sequence). The junction had 14 bases not matched to a gene; V was cut back by 4 bases and J by 6 bases. Looking up the rest from reference TRBV19 and TRBJ1-1 gives the full variable domain: DGGITQSPKYLFRKEGQNVTLSCEQNLNHDAMYWYRQDPGQGLRLIYYSQIVNDFQKGDIAEGYSVSREKKESFPLTVTSAQKNPTAFYLCASSNGRDRGLSAEAFFGQGTRLTVV.

This chain joins TRBV5-5 and TRBJ1-6; weak D call: TRBD1 (6 bases). V lost 1 base and J 8 bases, leaving 13 bases between the germline ends. Germline lookup yields CDR1 SGHKS and CDR2 YYEKEE (reference sequence). The CDR3 has 15 residues. The CDR3 DNA follows: TGTGCCAGCAGCTTGAATCGGGCAGGGGATTCACCCCTCCACTTT. Protein: CASSLNRAGDSPLHF.

The V and J genes are TRBV14 and TRBJ2-1; TRBD1 is a possible D gene (5 bases). Trimming took off 4 bases at V and 7 bases at J, with 23 bases between the two ends. The CDR3 loop spans 17 amino acids. Germline CDR1 SGHDN, CDR2 FVKESK. The CDR3 DNA reads as TGTGCCAGCAGCCCCCTCTACCAGGGCAGCTCGCGGAATGAGCAGTTCTTC. Translated: CASSPLYQGSSRNEQFF. Complete variable domain (other parts from reference TRBV14 and TRBJ2-1): EAGVTQFPSHSVIEKGQTVTLRCDPISGHDNLYWYRRVMGKEIKFLLHFVKESKQDESGMPNNRFLAERTGGTYSTLKVQPAELEDSGVYFCASSPLYQGSSRNEQFFGPGTRLTVL.

V is TRBV7-9 and J is TRBJ1-2, with D perhaps TRBD1 (5 bases). The CDR3 length is 12 residues. The ends were cut back, 3 bases at V and 5 bases at J, with 7 bases in the middle. Germline CDR1 reads SEHNR; CDR2 reads FQNEAQ (reference sequence). CDR3 nucleotides: TGTGCCAGCAGCTTGACAGAATATGGCTACACCTTC. Translation: CASSLTEYGYTF.

The chain combines TRBV19 with TRBJ1-5; D perhaps matches TRBD1 (6 bases). The CDR3 extends over 13 amino acids. CDR1 and CDR2 (germline): LNHDA, SQIVND (reference sequence). V was cut by 11 bases and J by 0 bases, with 11 bases left in between. CDR3 residues: CASTGYSNQPQHF. The CDR3 bases are TGTGCCTCAACAGGGTATAGCAATCAGCCCCAGCATTTT. Filled out from reference TRBV19 and TRBJ1-5, the complete variable domain reads DGGITQSPKYLFRKEGQNVTLSCEQNLNHDAMYWYRQDPGQGLRLIYYSQIVNDFQKGDIAEGYSVSREKKESFPLTVTSAQKNPTAFYLCASTGYSNQPQHFGDGTRLSIL.

The chain combines TRBV3-1 (or the pseudogene TRBV3-2) with TRBJ1-5, with 7 nucleotides matching TRBD1. The CDR3 is 15 residues long. Germline V gene data show CDR1 as LGHDT and CDR2 as YNNKEL (reference sequence). V was clipped by 1 base and J by 8 bases; unmatched bases: 8. Here the CDR3 reads CASSQGPQGEKPQHF. DNA of the CDR3: TGTGCCAGCAGCCAAGGACCTCAGGGGGAGAAGCCCCAGCATTTT.

V gene TRBV5-6 combines with J gene TRBJ2-6; D unclear. Trimming shortened V by 4 bases and J by 4 bases, and 6 bases separated the two germline ends. CDR3 size: 13 residues. Germline V gives CDR1 SGHDT, CDR2 YYEEEE. CDR3 sequence (DNA): TGTGCCAGCAGCCCCAACGGGGCCAACGTCCTGACTTTC. Its protein is CASSPNGANVLTF. Full variable domain (outside the CDR3, taken from reference TRBV5-6 and TRBJ2-6): DAGVTQSPTHLIKTRGQQVTLRCSPKSGHDTVSWYQQALGQGPQFIFQYYEEEERQRGNFPDRFSGHQFPNYSSELNVNALLLGDSALYLCASSPNGANVLTFGAGSRLTVL.

This clone occurred a few times. Other DNA sequences within the sample encode an identical CDR3. This sequence joins TRBV5-6 and TRBJ1-1, with D uncertain. V lost 0 bases, J lost 5 bases, and 8 bases lay in between. CDR1 and CDR2 (germline): SGHDT, YYEEEE. This CDR3 comprises 13 residues. The CDR3, as DNA: TGTGCCAGCAGCTTGGGTTTCGGAACTGAAGCTTTCTTT. Encoded protein: CASSLGFGTEAFF.

V gene TRBV15 combines with J gene TRBJ1-5; 9 nucleotides agree with TRBD1. Germline CDR1 and CDR2: LNHNV and YYDKDF (reference sequence). Germline trimming cut 4 bases from V and 6 bases from J; bases unmatched to any gene: 10. The CDR3 has 16 amino acids. The CDR3 loop is CATSKPPGQGFQPQHF. DNA for the CDR3: TGTGCCACCAGCAAACCCCCGGGACAGGGATTTCAGCCCCAGCATTTT.

The genes are TRBV10-3 and TRBJ2-2, with 11 positions matching TRBD2. The length of the CDR3 is 17 residues. Germline lookup yields CDR1 ENHRY and CDR2 SYGVKD. The V segment lost 3 bases and the J segment 6 bases; nucleotides outside the gene matches: 9. CDR3 bases: TGTGCCATCAGTGAACCCTCTAGCGGGGGGACGGCCGGGGAGCTGTTTTTT. Translated: CAISEPSSGGTAGELFF.

V is TRBV10-3 and J is TRBJ2-3; the D is unclear. V was cut by 2 bases and J by 0 bases, with 9 bases left in between. The CDR3 loop spans 15 amino acids. Germline V CDR1 and CDR2: ENHRY, SYGVKD. CDR3 sequence (DNA): TGTGCCATCAGTGAGAGAACCTCTAGCACAGATACGCAGTATTTT. Translation: CAISERTSSTDTQYF.

J is TRBJ1-3 and V is TRBV10-3; D unresolved. From germline, CDR1 is ENHRY and CDR2 SYGVKD. CDR3 length: 12 residues. Trimming took off 4 bases at V and 9 bases at J, with 10 bases between the two ends. The CDR3 here is CAISAHPSTIYF. CDR3 bases: TGTGCCATCAGTGCCCACCCTAGCACCATATATTTT.

The J gene is TRBJ2-1, the V gene TRBV15; D is uncertain. The CDR3 is 15 amino acids. Germline V gene lookup returns CDR1 LNHNV and CDR2 YYDKDF (reference sequence). V was shortened by 0 bases and J by 8 bases, with 14 bases between the two germline ends. This CDR3 is CATSRDRVRSDEQFF. The CDR3 region has the DNA TGTGCCACCAGCAGAGATCGGGTGAGGAGCGATGAGCAGTTCTTC.

The CDR3 protein is CASSYDPDRYIQPQHF. The CDR3 DNA reads TGTGCCAGCAGTTATGATCCCGACAGGTACATTCAGCCCCAGCATTTT. The chain has TRBV6-2 or TRBV6-3 and TRBJ1-5, with D possibly matching TRBD1 (6 bases). This CDR3 has 16 residues. Germline V lookup: CDR1 MNHEY, CDR2 SVGEGT. Trimming stripped 3 bases from V and 6 bases from J, with 18 bases between.

The rearrangement uses TRBV4-2 and TRBJ2-7; D gene uncertain. This CDR3 is built from 16 residues. Germline CDR1 reads LGHNA; CDR2 reads YNFKEQ. V lost 1 base and J 2 bases, leaving 15 bases between the germline ends. In nucleotides, the CDR3 is TGTGCCAGCAGCCAAGTATGGACGGATACGACCTACGAGCAGTACTTC. Amino acids: CASSQVWTDTTYEQYF.

As DNA, the CDR3 is TGTGCCAGCAGCTTAAGCGTGGGTTCTGAAGCTTTCTTT. Amino acids: CASSLSVGSEAFF. V is TRBV7-9 and J is TRBJ1-1; D is unclear. The CDR3 spans 13 residues. V was clipped by 2 bases and J by 6 bases, with 10 bases between them. Looked up from germline, CDR1 is SEHNR and CDR2 is FQNEAQ (reference sequence).

This chain links TRBV11-2 with TRBJ1-1; no firm D call. The CDR3 has 16 amino acids. Germline CDR1 SGHAT, CDR2 FQNNGV. V was clipped by 1 base and J by 0 bases, with 12 bases between them. As DNA, the CDR3 is TGTGCCAGCAGCTTAGCAGGTCTCGGCTTGAACACTGAAGCTTTCTTT. It translates to CASSLAGLGLNTEAFF.

This chain connects TRBV7-3 to TRBJ1-1, with D possibly TRBD1 on 5 matching bases. Deletions cut 3 bases from V and 13 bases from J, with 18 bases between. Germline CDR1 is SGHTA and CDR2 is FQGTGA. CDR3 length: 13 residues. Written as DNA, the CDR3 is TGTGCCAGCAGCTTGCCCCCGGCAGGGCACGTTTTCTTT. Protein: CASSLPPAGHVFF.